One and the same sample provided the 8 T cell receptor beta chains below, sequenced in a study of neurological immune-mediated disorders. Time point indicated: longitudinal time-point 2. One entry per CDR3 protein, called by TCRdb with MiXCR from the 5' RACE reads. The sample includes 70,000 to 95,000 distinct CDR3 sequences, around 13% of them seen just once. The sequenced material came from PBMCs. All receptors come from a female donor with HTLV-1-associated myelopathy (HAM/TSP).

Notes on this clonotype: Being one base from a much bigger clone, this may be a read error. This sequence joins TRBV5-1 and TRBJ2-3; D assignment may be TRBD1 or TRBD2 (5 bases each). Germline V gene sequence: CDR1 SGHRS, CDR2 YFSETQ. V dropped 0 bases and J dropped 4 bases, with 12 bases sitting between them. This CDR3 is 15 amino acids long. CDR3 DNA sequence: TGCGCCAGCAGCTTGGATGGACGGGGCCCAGATACGCAGTATTTT. Its translation is CASSLDGRGPDTQYF.

This clonotype was seen repeatedly, ten times or more. V gene TRBV5-1 combines with J gene TRBJ2-7; unclear D gene. This CDR3 contains 14 residues. Germline loops: CDR1 SGHRS, CDR2 YFSETQ. Trimming took 5 bases from V and 1 from J, leaving 13 bases between them. Written as DNA, the CDR3 is TGCGCCAGCAGGGGATCACCCGGATCCTACGAGCAGTACTTC. As protein: CASRGSPGSYEQYF.

This clonotype was observed many times. V and J are TRBV7-9 and TRBJ1-5, with 7 bases aligning to TRBD1. In germline, CDR1 is SEHNR, CDR2 FQNEAQ (reference sequence). This CDR3 is 15 amino acids long. After removal of 5 bases from V and 3 bases from J, the junction contained 7 bases not matched to a gene. Here the CDR3 reads CASSRAGGPNQPQHF. In DNA, the CDR3 is TGTGCCAGCAGCAGAGCAGGGGGGCCCAATCAGCCCCAGCATTTT.

This clonotype was seen a few times. The CDR3 here is CASSKPRDTDTQYF. CDR3 DNA: TGTGCCAGCAGCAAACCGAGGGACACAGATACGCAGTATTTT. The chain recombines TRBV21-1 with TRBJ2-3. TRBV21-1 is a recognized pseudogene. CDR3 size: 14 residues.

This clonotype was counted only a few times. The rearrangement joins TRBV4-1 to TRBJ2-7; 11 nucleotides line up with TRBD1. J gave up 5 bases and V 8 bases, and 8 bases lay outside the gene matches. Germline V CDR1 and CDR2: MGHRA, YSYEKL. The CDR3 runs 14 residues. The CDR3 bases are TGCGCCAGCCGCTTTAGGACAGGGGGCGACGAGCAGTACTTC. Its protein product is CASRFRTGGDEQYF.

This clonotype was seen many times. V and J are TRBV10-3 and TRBJ2-2; possibly TRBD1 or TRBD2 for D (6 bases each). Germline V gives CDR1 ENHRY, CDR2 SYGVKD. CDR3 length equals 15 residues. Between the trimmed V and J ends, which lost 7 bases and 3 bases, there was a span of 15 bases. The CDR3 nucleotides are TGTGCCATCAACAGGGACTCCGGGGACACCGGGGAGCTGTTTTTT. As protein: CAINRDSGDTGELFF.

This clonotype was seen only a few times. The chain uses TRBV7-6 and TRBJ2-2; D is undetermined. Trimming took off 1 base at V and 3 bases at J, with 3 bases between the two ends. The CDR3 is 13 residues long. Germline V lookup: CDR1 SGHVS, CDR2 FNYEAQ. As DNA, the CDR3 is TGTGCCAGCAGCTTAGACTACACCGGGGAGCTGTTTTTT. Amino acid sequence: CASSLDYTGELFF.

As for this clonotype: Mismatch with germline at one junction end may stem from a read error. J is TRBJ2-2 and V is TRBV7-9, with TRBD2 matching 7 bases. CDR3 size: 15 residues. CDR1 is SEHNR, CDR2 FQNEAQ, per germline (reference sequence). The CDR3 loop reads CASSLGGINTGEMFF. In nucleotides, the CDR3 is TGTGCCAGCAGCTTGGGGGGGATCAACACCGGGGAGATGTTTTTT.